Following are 24 T cell receptor beta chains from one sample sequenced in a study of blood T cell repertoires in COVID-19. Here immunoSEQ multiplex PCR was the method, and the copy in TCRdb shows in-frame clones only, minus some. The data show approximately 100,000 clones, around nine tenths seen once. Sequencing input: peripheral blood. Every receptor here comes from a human donor with acute or convalescent COVID-19. The donor label of this sample is uncertain.

The chain uses TRBV2 and TRBJ1-2, with TRBD1 matching 7 bases. Germline V gene lookup returns CDR1 SNHLY and CDR2 FYNNEI. The V and J ends lost 6 bases and 3 bases, in that order; junction bases with no gene match: 10. The CDR3 covers 15 residues. CDR3 DNA: TGTGCCAGCAGCGGGAACAGGGGACAATACTATGGCTACACCTTC. Residues: CASSGNRGQYYGYTF.

CDR3 in amino acids: CSGQRGTNTGELFF. CDR3 DNA: TGCAGCGGCCAGCGGGGGACGAACACCGGGGAGCTGTTTTTT. The V call is TRBV29-1, the J call TRBJ2-2, with TRBD2 matching 8 bases. CDR1 and CDR2 (germline): SQVTM, ANQGSEA. The CDR3 extends over 14 amino acids. V lost 7 bases, J lost 0 bases, and 4 bases stayed unmatched.

This chain uses TRBV28 with TRBJ1-1, with 9 nucleotides matching TRBD1. This CDR3 has 13 residues. Germline lookup yields CDR1 MDHEN and CDR2 SYDVKM. V was pared by 7 bases and J by 5 bases, with 5 bases of the junction left unmatched. This CDR3 reads CASNGQGYTEAFF. DNA of the CDR3: TGTGCCAGCAACGGACAGGGGTATACTGAAGCTTTCTTT.

The gene calls are TRBV7-2 and TRBJ2-5, with D perhaps matching TRBD2 (6 bases). The CDR3 runs 15 residues. Trimming stripped 5 bases from V and 1 base from J, with 14 bases between. Germline loops: CDR1 SGHTA, CDR2 FQGNSA. The CDR3 nucleotides read TGTGCCAGCAGCCCCGGGGGTGCTTTCCAAGAGACCCAGTACTTC. Protein product: CASSPGGAFQETQYF. Looking up the rest from reference TRBV7-2 and TRBJ2-5 gives the full variable domain: GAGVSQSPSNKVTEKGKDVELRCDPISGHTALYWYRQSLGQGLEFLIYFQGNSAPDKSGLPSDRFSAERTGGSVSTLTIQRTQQEDSAVYLCASSPGGAFQETQYFGPGTRLLVL.

The J gene is TRBJ1-5, the V gene TRBV7-9; TRBD1 might be the D (6 bases). There are 16 residues in the CDR3. Deletions cut 1 base from V and 4 bases from J, with 14 bases between. CDR1 and CDR2 from the germline V gene are SEHNR and FQNEAQ (reference sequence). The DNA for the CDR3 is TGTGCCAGCAGCTTAGATCCTGCAGGGGAAAATCAGCCCCAGCATTTT. Its translation is CASSLDPAGENQPQHF.

The chain employs TRBV27 and TRBJ2-7, with a tentative D call TRBD1 (5 bases). The CDR3 has 15 amino acids. Germline values: CDR1 MNHEY, CDR2 SMNVEV (reference sequence). With 4 bases removed from V and 7 bases from J, the gap between germline ends came to 20 bases. In DNA form, the CDR3 reads TGTGCCAGCAGTTCCCTATCCTCGACAGCCGGAGAGCAGTACTTC. This codes for CASSSLSSTAGEQYF.

The CDR3 coding sequence is TGTGCCAGCAGCAAGACTAGCGGGATGGCGAACACCGGGGAGCTGTTTTTT. This codes for CASSKTSGMANTGELFF. The chain employs TRBV9 and TRBJ2-2, with 11 nucleotides matching TRBD2. Germline V gene data show CDR1 as SGDLS and CDR2 as YYNGEE. Trimming removed 4 bases from V and 0 bases from J; junction bases left unmatched: 5. The CDR3 runs to 17 residues.

The chain has TRBV28 and TRBJ1-2; D perhaps matches TRBD1 (5 bases). The CDR3 length is 14 residues. Looked up from germline, CDR1 is MDHEN and CDR2 is SYDVKM. V was shortened by 3 bases and J by 4 bases, with 12 bases between the two germline ends. The CDR3 DNA is TGTGCCAGCAGTTTTAGGGGCCCCCCCTATGGCTACACCTTC. Its protein is CASSFRGPPYGYTF.

This clone was counted between two and nine times. The chain carries TRBV10-3 and TRBJ2-5; 8 bases line up with TRBD1. Germline V CDR1 and CDR2: ENHRY, SYGVKD. Trimming cost V 10 bases and J 4 bases; bases outside gene matches: 14. The CDR3 is 15 amino acids. The DNA of the CDR3 is TGTGCCACAAGACATATGACAGGGGAGTCAGAGACCCAGTACTTC. Translation: CATRHMTGESETQYF.

The V gene is TRBV29-1, the J gene TRBJ1-2; D gene ambiguous. Germline CDR1 reads SQVTM; CDR2 reads ANQGSEA. CDR3 length: 9 residues. The CDR3: CRYIYGYTF. In DNA, the CDR3 is TGCAGATATATCTATGGCTACACCTTC.

The V and J genes are TRBV5-1 and TRBJ1-1; D is perhaps TRBD1 (6 bases). CDR1 SGHRS and CDR2 YFSETQ come from the germline V gene. CDR3 length: 12 residues. V lost 6 bases and J 5 bases, leaving 11 bases between the germline ends. CDR3 amino acids: CASKYGQTEAFF. CDR3 DNA sequence: TGCGCCAGCAAATATGGACAGACTGAAGCTTTCTTT. Drawing the rest from reference TRBV5-1 and TRBJ1-1, the complete variable domain is KAGVTQTPRYLIKTRGQQVTLSCSPISGHRSVSWYQQTPGQGLQFLFEYFSETQRNKGNFPGRFSGRQFSNSRSEMNVSTLELGDSALYLCASKYGQTEAFFGQGTRLTVV.

The V call is TRBV6-5, the J call TRBJ1-2; D perhaps matches TRBD1 (5 bases). Germline CDR1 reads MNHEY; CDR2 reads SVGAGI. The CDR3 consists of 15 residues. Trimming took off 2 bases at V and 7 bases at J, with 17 bases between the two ends. In nucleotides, the CDR3 is TGTGCCAGCAGTTACATAAGGGGTAGGCGTAGTGGCTACACCTTC. It yields the protein CASSYIRGRRSGYTF.

The rearrangement joins TRBV5-5 to TRBJ1-2; 7 nucleotides line up with TRBD1. J gave up 7 bases and V 2 bases, and 14 bases lay outside the gene matches. Germline V gene lookup returns CDR1 SGHKS and CDR2 YYEKEE (reference sequence). CDR3 size: 16 residues. The CDR3 is CASSFRFPRGLIGYTF. CDR3 DNA: TGTGCCAGCAGCTTTCGCTTCCCCAGGGGGTTAATTGGCTACACCTTC.

A note on this clone: Different DNA sequences within this sample yield the same CDR3. The rearrangement joins TRBV10-3 to TRBJ1-3, with 7 nucleotides matching TRBD1. From germline, CDR1 is ENHRY and CDR2 SYGVKD. The CDR3 totals 15 residues. Germline trimming cut 0 bases from V and 3 bases from J; bases unmatched to any gene: 2. The CDR3 loop reads CAISESAGGGNTIYF. CDR3 nucleotide sequence: TGTGCCATCAGTGAGTCCGCAGGGGGTGGAAACACCATATATTTT.

The genes are TRBV3-1 (or the pseudogene TRBV3-2) and TRBJ2-5; 8 nucleotides agree with TRBD2. The germline V gene encodes CDR1 LGHDT and CDR2 YNNKEL (reference sequence). The CDR3 has 15 residues. Trimming cost V 0 bases and J 4 bases; bases outside gene matches: 4. The chain's CDR3 is CASSQDHGGGETQYF. CDR3 DNA sequence: TGTGCCAGCAGCCAAGATCACGGGGGGGGAGAGACCCAGTACTTC.

The chain recombines TRBV7-3 with TRBJ2-7; 11 bases match TRBD2. With 5 bases clipped from V and 0 bases from J, the junction kept 6 bases outside the gene matches. The CDR3 length is 16 residues. Germline CDR1 SGHTA, CDR2 FQGTGA. CDR3 loop: CASSLAGTSGSYEQYF. The CDR3 nucleotides read TGTGCCAGCAGCCTTGCCGGGACTAGCGGCTCCTACGAGCAGTACTTC.

J is TRBJ1-4 and V is TRBV6-6; TRBD1 matches at 8 bases. J was trimmed by 0 bases and V by 2 bases; bases with no gene match: 2. The CDR3 sequence is 16 residues long. Germline V gene sequence: CDR1 MNHNY, CDR2 SVGAGI (reference sequence). The DNA of the CDR3 is TGTGCCAGCAGTTACGGACAGGGACCAACTAATGAAAAACTGTTTTTT. This translates into CASSYGQGPTNEKLFF.

J is TRBJ2-5 and V is TRBV2, with D uncertain. CDR1 and CDR2 from the germline V gene are SNHLY and FYNNEI. The CDR3 has 15 residues. V was shortened by 1 base and J by 0 bases, with 9 bases between the two germline ends. The CDR3 bases are TGTGCCAGCAGTGAAGGGCTGATGTACCAAGAGACCCAGTACTTC. Its protein is CASSEGLMYQETQYF.

V and J are TRBV15 and TRBJ1-4; 9 nucleotides agree with TRBD1. CDR3 length equals 15 residues. Trimming cost V 0 bases and J 5 bases; bases outside gene matches: 1. Germline V lookup: CDR1 LNHNV, CDR2 YYDKDF (reference sequence). As DNA, the CDR3 is TGTGCCACCAGCAGAGATGGGACAGGGAATGAAAAACTGTTTTTT. This gives the protein CATSRDGTGNEKLFF. Combining the CDR3 with reference TRBV15 and TRBJ1-4 gives the whole variable domain DAMVIQNPRYQVTQFGKPVTLSCSQTLNHNVMYWYQQKSSQAPKLLFHYYDKDFNNEADTPDNFQSRRPNTSFCFLDIRSPGLGDTAMYLCATSRDGTGNEKLFFGSGTQLSVL.

This clone came up once. This sequence joins TRBV28 and TRBJ1-5, with D possibly TRBD1 on 5 matching bases. The CDR3 is 17 amino acids. The V and J ends lost 4 bases and 1 base respectively, with 17 bases between them. Germline V gene data show CDR1 as MDHEN and CDR2 as SYDVKM. CDR3 sequence: CASSSPRARGSNQPQHF. The CDR3 DNA reads TGTGCCAGCAGTTCGCCCCGGGCCCGGGGGAGCAATCAGCCCCAGCATTTT.

The CDR3 region is CASSMGRANTEAFF. The CDR3 DNA reads as TGTGCCAGTAGTATGGGCAGGGCCAACACTGAAGCTTTCTTT. The chain links TRBV19 to TRBJ1-1, with D perhaps TRBD1 (5 bases). V lost 3 bases to trimming and J lost 2 bases, with 10 bases between them. From germline, CDR1 is LNHDA and CDR2 SQIVND (reference sequence). The CDR3 length is 14 residues.

V and J are TRBV6-5 and TRBJ2-1, with D possibly being TRBD2 (5 bases). V was shortened by 2 bases and J by 1 base, with 9 bases between the two germline ends. The CDR3 contains 15 residues. Germline CDR1 is MNHEY and CDR2 is SVGAGI. The CDR3 coding sequence is TGTGCCAGCAGTTACGACTACCGATCCTACAATGAGCAGTTCTTC. Amino acid sequence: CASSYDYRSYNEQFF.

The chain combines TRBV28 with TRBJ1-5; 7 positions match TRBD1. With V trimmed by 10 bases and J by 2 bases, 8 bases remained unmatched. CDR1 is MDHEN, CDR2 SYDVKM, per germline. This CDR3 is built from 14 residues. CDR3 sequence: CATIRDSGNQPQHF. CDR3 in DNA: TGTGCCACCATTAGGGACAGTGGCAATCAGCCCCAGCATTTT.

The genes are TRBV18 and TRBJ1-1, with D hard to call. The CDR3 spans 13 residues. Trimming left V 6 bases short and J 4 bases short, with 12 bases between. CDR1 and CDR2 (germline): KGHSH, LQKENI. CDR3 nucleotides: TGTGCCAGCTCCGCAAGGGAGCGCACTGAAGCTTTCTTT. As protein: CASSARERTEAFF.